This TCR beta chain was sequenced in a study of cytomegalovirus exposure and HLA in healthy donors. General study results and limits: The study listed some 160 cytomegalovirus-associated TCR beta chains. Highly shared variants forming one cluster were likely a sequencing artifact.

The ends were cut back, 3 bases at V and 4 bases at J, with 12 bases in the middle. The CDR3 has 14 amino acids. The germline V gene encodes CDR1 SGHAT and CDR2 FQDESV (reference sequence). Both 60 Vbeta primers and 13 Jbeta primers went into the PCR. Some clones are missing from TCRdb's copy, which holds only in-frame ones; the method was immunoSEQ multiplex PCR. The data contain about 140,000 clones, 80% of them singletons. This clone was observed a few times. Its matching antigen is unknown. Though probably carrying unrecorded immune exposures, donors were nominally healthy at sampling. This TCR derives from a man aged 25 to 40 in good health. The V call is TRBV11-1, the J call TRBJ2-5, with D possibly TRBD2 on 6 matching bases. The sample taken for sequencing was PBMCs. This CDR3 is CASSFSDGGETQYF. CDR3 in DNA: TGTGCCAGCAGCTTCTCTGACGGGGGAGAGACCCAGTACTTC.